This T cell receptor (beta chain) was sequenced during a study of siplizumab effects on memory and regulatory T cells (dated by TCRdb to between 2018 and 2020). Study-level background: The effect of the anti-CD2 antibody siplizumab on alloreactive T-cell subsets was examined in allogeneic mixed lymphocyte reactions constructed from human PBMCs. Overall results and qualifications from the work: A naive or memory phenotype could not be assigned to roughly 75-95% of proliferating CD4+ or CD8+ clones. Whether proliferating Tregs from siplizumab cultures actually had suppressive function was not functionally confirmed. Unstimulated naive T cells appeared to be more diverse than memory T cells, and naive cells seemed to make a substantial contribution to the alloresponse. Because sequences at frequencies below about 10^-5 were poorly captured, only a minor fraction of alloreactive clones could be mapped back to unstimulated subsets. Of the alloreactive CD4+ clones that could be mapped, the Treg-derived share averaged almost 70% with siplizumab compared with roughly 27% in control reactions. Siplizumab significantly reduced the cumulative frequency of alloreactive sequences traceable to unstimulated CD4+ memory T cells.

Sorted unstimulated T cells, along with proliferating T cells recovered from mixed lymphocyte reactions, underwent TCRbeta CDR3 sequencing. Fresh whole blood from around 11 HLA-typed healthy donors was used to isolate PBMCs. The library came from the immunoSEQ multiplex PCR assay. Each sample had around 100,000 TCR templates assayed by the deep sequencing platform. Genomic DNA extracted from sorted T cells was the material used for TCRbeta CDR3 sequencing. The authors processed their data as follows. The R programming language was used for the clonal analysis of the TCRbeta CDR3 data. Alloreactive CD4+ and CD8+ clones were identified by comparing unstimulated samples to CFSE-low samples taken after the reaction. Alloreactive CD4+ clones were assigned to regulatory or non-regulatory origin by matching sequences to sorted unstimulated Treg and non-Treg repertoires. TCRdb retrieved this table from immuneACCESS and kept in-frame rearrangements only. Not all clones are present; in checked studies, unresolved V genes account for under half, and no reason is known for the remainder. D and trimming come from the DNA, and the V and J calls and clone size come from that table. Within this sample are 100,000 or so clones, with about 91% of them counted one time only. The ten largest clones add up to around 2.7% of the sample.

The germline V gene sets CDR1 to SGHAT and CDR2 to FQNNGV. The CDR3 holds 16 amino acids from the cysteine to the phenylalanine. Just CDR3 DNA is preserved here, 48 bases in frame from base 1. Trimming accounts for 1 base at V and 3 bases at J, while the number of junction bases matched to no gene is 5. A remark on this clone: Its antigen remains unidentified. The sample holds no much larger clone one base away, and base qualities are not on file.

The clonotype originates from a human donor in good health. Some clones in this sample may be carry-over from other donors' samples. Sequencing input: CD4+ T cells sorted from blood. The chain joins TRBV11-2 to TRBJ2-1; 8 central bases correspond to TRBD2. The nucleotides are TGTGCCAGCAGCTTAGCTTTCAGCGGGAGCTACAATGAGCAGTTCTTC. This codes for CASSLAFSGSYNEQFF.